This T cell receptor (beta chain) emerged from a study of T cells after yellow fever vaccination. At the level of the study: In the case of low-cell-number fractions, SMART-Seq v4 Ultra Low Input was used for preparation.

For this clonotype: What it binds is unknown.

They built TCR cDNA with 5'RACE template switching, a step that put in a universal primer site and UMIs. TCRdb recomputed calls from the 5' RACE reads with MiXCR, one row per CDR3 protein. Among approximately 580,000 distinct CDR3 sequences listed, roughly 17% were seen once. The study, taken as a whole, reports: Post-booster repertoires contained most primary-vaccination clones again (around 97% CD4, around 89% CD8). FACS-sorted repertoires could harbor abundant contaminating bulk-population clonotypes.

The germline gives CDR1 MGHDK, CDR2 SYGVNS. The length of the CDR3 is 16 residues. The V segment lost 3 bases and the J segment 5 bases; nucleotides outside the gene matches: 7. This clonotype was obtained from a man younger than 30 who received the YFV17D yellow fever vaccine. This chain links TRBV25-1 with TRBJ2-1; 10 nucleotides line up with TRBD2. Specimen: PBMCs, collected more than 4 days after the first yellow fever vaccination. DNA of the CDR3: TGTGCCAGCAGTGATATTTCACTAGCGGGGAACAATGAGCAGTTCTTC. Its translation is CASSDISLAGNNEQFF.